This T cell receptor beta chain is from a study of CD8 T cells in Susac syndrome. Regarding the study as a whole: As the study acknowledged, the number of individuals who were part of its TCR sequencing and HLA analysis was relatively small.

Control patients had untreated stable or active relapsing-remitting multiple sclerosis by revised McDonald criteria. With respect to this clonotype: Its cognate antigen is unknown.

Germline V gene data show CDR1 as SGDLS and CDR2 as YYNGEE. The CDR3 spans 16 residues. V shed 0 bases, J shed 2 bases, and the junction held 6 bases outside the gene matches. RNA in amounts of roughly 0.5 to 1 ug was reverse transcribed with random hexamers. The immunoSEQ assay covered 54 Vbeta and 13 Jbeta segments for CDR3. TCRdb used MiXCR to reprocess the immunoSEQ multiplex PCR reads, holding one entry per CDR3 protein. The data contain 150,000 to 190,000 distinct CDR3 sequences, nearly 97% of them singletons. The source material was CD8+ T cells from PBMCs. The sequence was collected from a human donor with multiple sclerosis. The genes are TRBV9 and TRBJ2-5, with 8 bases that match TRBD2. The CDR3 bases are TGTGCCAGCAGCGTAGCCGGCGGGGGGCTGCAAGAGACCCAGTACTTC. This translates into CASSVAGGGLQETQYF.